The sequence of this T cell receptor (beta chain) was determined in a study of graft-versus-host responses after intestinal transplantation. Study background: Multivisceral, liver-intestinal, or isolated intestinal grafts went to recipients. The recipients all started with anti-thymocyte globulin induction and then took tacrolimus and steroids for around three years. Whole-study findings and limits: Clonal ratios of graft-versus-host to host-versus-graft in allografts were high for patients exhibiting graft-donor T cell macrochimerism. Researchers found peak circulating GvH clone levels linked to early post-transplant HvG declines.

Some clones are missing from TCRdb's copy, which holds only in-frame ones; the method was immunoSEQ multiplex PCR. The sample includes around 36,000 clones, nearly 95% of them seen just once. V lost 2 bases to trimming and J lost 2 bases, with 16 bases between them. This CDR3 has 16 amino acids. Per the germline V gene, CDR1 is SGHAT and CDR2 is FQNNGV. Points on this clone: Its antigen is undetermined.

The sequence derives from a human donor who was the organ donor for an intestinal transplant. V gene TRBV11-2 combines with J gene TRBJ2-7; tentatively, D is TRBD1 or TRBD2 (5 bases each). Sequences were derived from unstimulated CD8+ T cells sorted from spleen or lymph node cells, sampled before transplant. In nucleotides, the CDR3 is TGTGCCAGCAGCTTATTTGAGGGGAGTGAGGCCTACGAGCAGTACTTC. Translation: CASSLFEGSEAYEQYF.